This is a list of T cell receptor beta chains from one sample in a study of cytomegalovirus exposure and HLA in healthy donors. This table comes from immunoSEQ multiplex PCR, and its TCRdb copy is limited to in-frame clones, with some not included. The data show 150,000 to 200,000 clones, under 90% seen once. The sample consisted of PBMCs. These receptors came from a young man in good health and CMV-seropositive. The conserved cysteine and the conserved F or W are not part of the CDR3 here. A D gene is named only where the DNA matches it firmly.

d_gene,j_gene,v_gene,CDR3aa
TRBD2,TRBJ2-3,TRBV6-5,ASSYLGLETDTQY
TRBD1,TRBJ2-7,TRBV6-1,ALGTGVNEQY
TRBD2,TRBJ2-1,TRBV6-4,ASSALAGGINEQF
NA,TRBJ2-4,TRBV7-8,ASSLTRLVSKNIQY
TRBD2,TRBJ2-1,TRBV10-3,AISKPTSGVYNEQF
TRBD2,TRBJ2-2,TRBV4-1,ASSQEPGGSGSSGGELF
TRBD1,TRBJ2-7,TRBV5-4,ASSLRQGDTEQY
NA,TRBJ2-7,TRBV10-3,AISESLGLTYEQY
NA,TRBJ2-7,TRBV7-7,ASSLGLVVRGSSYEQY
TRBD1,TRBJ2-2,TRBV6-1,ANRLDRGTGELF
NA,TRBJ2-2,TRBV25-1,ASSELFGGTGELF
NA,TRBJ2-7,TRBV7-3,ASSLDSFSFVQY
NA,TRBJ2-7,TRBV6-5,ASSQTYEQY
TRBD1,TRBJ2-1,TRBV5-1,ASSLADRDPNYNEQF
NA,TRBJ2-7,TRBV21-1,ASPFYEQY
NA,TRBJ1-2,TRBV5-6,ASSLRDLWRYYGYT
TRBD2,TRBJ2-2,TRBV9,ASSVDASGNTGELF
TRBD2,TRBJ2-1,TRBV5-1,ASSLATGLASSYNEQF
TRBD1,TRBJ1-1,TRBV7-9,ASSLAGRTGPNTEAF
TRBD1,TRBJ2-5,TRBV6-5,ASSYSRGGAETQY
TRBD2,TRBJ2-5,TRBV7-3,ASSPSGRVTQY
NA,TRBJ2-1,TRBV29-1,SVEAQGTEQF
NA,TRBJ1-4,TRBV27,ASSLSRAAEKLF
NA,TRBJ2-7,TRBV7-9,ASSFTQEQY
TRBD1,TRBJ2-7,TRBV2,ASSQQGPLTYEQY
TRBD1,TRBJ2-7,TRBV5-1,ASSQQGALNEQY
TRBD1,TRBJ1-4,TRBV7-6,ASSLAGQGSEKLF
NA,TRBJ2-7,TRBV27,AAGRGAYEQY
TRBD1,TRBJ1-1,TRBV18,ASSLGQVNTEAF
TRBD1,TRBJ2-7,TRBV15,ATSRGTGYNYEQY
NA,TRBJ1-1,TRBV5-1,ASSLASIDTEAF
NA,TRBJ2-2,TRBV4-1,ASSAVTGELF
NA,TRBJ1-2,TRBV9,ASSVASGRLGGYT
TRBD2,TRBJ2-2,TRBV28,AMGGKNTGELF
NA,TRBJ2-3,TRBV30,AWSVSATDTQY
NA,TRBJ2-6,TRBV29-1,SVGGGSGANVLT
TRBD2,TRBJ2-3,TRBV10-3,AISEGTSGGDTQY
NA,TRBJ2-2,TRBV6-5,ASSYGGNTGELF
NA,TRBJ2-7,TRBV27,ASGPGVSYEQY
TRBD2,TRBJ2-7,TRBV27,ASSLRRSGETYEQY
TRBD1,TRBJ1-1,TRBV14,ASSGRDRGGLYTEAF
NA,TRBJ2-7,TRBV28,ASSSRWPFSYEQY
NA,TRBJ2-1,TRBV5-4,ASSFIGAGEQF
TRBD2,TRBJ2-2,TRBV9,ASSPIAGGTGELF
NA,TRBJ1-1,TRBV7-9,ASSRQVLTEAF